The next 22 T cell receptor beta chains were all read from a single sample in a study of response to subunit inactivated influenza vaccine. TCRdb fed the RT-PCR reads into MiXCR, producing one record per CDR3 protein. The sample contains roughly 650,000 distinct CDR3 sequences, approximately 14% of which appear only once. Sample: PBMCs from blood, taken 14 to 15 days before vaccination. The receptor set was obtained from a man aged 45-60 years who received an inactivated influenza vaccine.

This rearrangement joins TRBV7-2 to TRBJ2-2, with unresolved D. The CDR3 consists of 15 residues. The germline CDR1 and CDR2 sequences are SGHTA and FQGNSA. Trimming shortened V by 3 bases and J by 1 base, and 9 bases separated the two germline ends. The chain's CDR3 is CASSLTNVNTGELFF. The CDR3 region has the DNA TGTGCCAGCAGCTTGACCAATGTGAACACCGGGGAGCTGTTTTTT.

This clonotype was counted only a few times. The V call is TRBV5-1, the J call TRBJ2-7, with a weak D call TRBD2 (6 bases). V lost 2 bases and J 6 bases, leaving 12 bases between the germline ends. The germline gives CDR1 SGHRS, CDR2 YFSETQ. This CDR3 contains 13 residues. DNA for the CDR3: TGCGCCAGCAGCTTATCGGGGGTCGGCGAGCAGTACTTC. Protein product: CASSLSGVGEQYF.

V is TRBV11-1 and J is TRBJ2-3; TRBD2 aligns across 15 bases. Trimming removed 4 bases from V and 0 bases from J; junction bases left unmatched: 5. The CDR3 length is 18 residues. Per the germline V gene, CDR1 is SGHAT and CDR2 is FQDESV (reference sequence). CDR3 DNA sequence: TGTGCCAGCAGCTACGGGACTAGCGGGGGGCCGAGCACAGATACGCAGTATTTT. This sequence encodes CASSYGTSGGPSTDTQYF.

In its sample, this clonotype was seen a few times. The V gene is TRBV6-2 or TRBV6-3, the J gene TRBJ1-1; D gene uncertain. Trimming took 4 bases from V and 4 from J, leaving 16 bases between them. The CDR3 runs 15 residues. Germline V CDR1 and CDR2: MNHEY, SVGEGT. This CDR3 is CASSSVDRVGTEAFF. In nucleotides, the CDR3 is TGTGCCAGCAGTTCGGTCGACCGAGTCGGCACTGAAGCTTTCTTT.

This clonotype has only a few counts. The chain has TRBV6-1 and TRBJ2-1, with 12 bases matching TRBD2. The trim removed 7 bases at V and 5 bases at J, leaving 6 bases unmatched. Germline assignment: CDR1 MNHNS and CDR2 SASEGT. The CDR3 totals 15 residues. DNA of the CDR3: TGTGCCAGCAAGAGGACTAGCGGGATAGACAATGAGCAGTTCTTC. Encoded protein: CASKRTSGIDNEQFF.

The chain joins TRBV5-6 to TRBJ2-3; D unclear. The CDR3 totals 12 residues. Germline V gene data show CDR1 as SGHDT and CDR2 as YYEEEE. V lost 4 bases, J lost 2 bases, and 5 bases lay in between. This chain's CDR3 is CASSEHTDTQYF. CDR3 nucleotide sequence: TGTGCCAGCAGCGAGCACACAGATACGCAGTATTTT.

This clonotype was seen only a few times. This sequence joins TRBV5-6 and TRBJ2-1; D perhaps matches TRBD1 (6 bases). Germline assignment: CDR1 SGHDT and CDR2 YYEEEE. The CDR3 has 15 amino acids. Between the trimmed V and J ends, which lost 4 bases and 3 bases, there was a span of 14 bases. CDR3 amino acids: CASSPGTLNYNEQFF. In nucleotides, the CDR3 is TGTGCCAGCAGCCCAGGGACACTAAACTACAATGAGCAGTTCTTC. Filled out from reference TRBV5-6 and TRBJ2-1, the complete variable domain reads DAGVTQSPTHLIKTRGQQVTLRCSPKSGHDTVSWYQQALGQGPQFIFQYYEEEERQRGNFPDRFSGHQFPNYSSELNVNALLLGDSALYLCASSPGTLNYNEQFFGPGTRLTVL.

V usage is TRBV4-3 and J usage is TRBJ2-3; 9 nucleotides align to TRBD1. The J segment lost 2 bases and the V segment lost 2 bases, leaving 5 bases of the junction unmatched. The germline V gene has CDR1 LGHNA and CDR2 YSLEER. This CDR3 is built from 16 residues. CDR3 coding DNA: TGCGCCAGCAGCCAAACCACAGGGGGCTTCACAGATACGCAGTATTTT. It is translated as CASSQTTGGFTDTQYF.

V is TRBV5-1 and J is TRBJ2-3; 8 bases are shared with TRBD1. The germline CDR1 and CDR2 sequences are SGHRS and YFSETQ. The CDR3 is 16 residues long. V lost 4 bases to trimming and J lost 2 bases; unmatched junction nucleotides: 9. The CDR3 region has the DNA TGCGCCAGCAGCATAAACAGGGGGAAAACCACAGATACGCAGTATTTT. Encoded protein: CASSINRGKTTDTQYF.

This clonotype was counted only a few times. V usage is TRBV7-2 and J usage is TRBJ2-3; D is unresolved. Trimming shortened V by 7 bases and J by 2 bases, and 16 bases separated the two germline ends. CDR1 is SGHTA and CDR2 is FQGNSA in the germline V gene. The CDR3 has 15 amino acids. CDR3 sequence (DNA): TGTGCCAGCACGCAACGTGGCGGTAACACAGATACGCAGTATTTT. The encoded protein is CASTQRGGNTDTQYF.

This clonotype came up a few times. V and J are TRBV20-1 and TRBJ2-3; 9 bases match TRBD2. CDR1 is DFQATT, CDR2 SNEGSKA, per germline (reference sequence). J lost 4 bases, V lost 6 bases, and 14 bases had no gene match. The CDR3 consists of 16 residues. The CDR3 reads CSARRVSGRRADTQYF. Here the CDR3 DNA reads TGCAGTGCAAGACGGGTTAGCGGGAGACGCGCAGATACGCAGTATTTT.

The CDR3 bases are TGTGCCAGCAGCGTGGACAGCACTAATGAGCAGTTCTTC. Translation: CASSVDSTNEQFF. V gene TRBV9 combines with J gene TRBJ2-1; possibly TRBD1 for D (6 bases). Looked up from germline, CDR1 is SGDLS and CDR2 is YYNGEE. This CDR3 has 13 residues. V was trimmed by 2 bases and J by 7 bases, leaving 10 bases between them.

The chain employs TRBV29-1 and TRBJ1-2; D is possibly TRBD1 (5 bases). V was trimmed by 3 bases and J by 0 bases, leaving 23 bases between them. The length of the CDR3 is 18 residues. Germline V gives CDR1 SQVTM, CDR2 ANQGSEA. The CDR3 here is CSVELVEVQGEANYGYTF. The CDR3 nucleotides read TGCAGCGTTGAGCTGGTGGAGGTGCAGGGAGAAGCTAACTATGGCTACACCTTC.

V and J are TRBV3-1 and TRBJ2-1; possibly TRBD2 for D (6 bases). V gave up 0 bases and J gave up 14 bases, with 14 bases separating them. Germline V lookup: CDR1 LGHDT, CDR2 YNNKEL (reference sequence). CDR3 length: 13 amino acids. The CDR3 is CASSQDLGRGEFF. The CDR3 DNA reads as TGTGCCAGCAGCCAAGATCTTGGACGCGGGGAGTTCTTC.

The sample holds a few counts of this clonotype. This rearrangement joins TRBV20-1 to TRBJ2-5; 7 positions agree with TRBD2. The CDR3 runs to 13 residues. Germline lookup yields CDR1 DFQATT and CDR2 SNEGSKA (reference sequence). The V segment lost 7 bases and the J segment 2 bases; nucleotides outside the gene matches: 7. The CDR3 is CSVSGRRQETQYF. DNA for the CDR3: TGCAGTGTGTCCGGGAGGCGGCAAGAGACCCAGTACTTC.

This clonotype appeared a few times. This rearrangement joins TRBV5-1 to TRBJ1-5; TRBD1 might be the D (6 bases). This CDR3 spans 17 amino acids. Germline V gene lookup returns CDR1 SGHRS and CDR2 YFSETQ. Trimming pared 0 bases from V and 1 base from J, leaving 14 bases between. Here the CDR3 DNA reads TGCGCCAGCAGCTTGGATCCAGGGGCATCGAGCAATCAGCCCCAGCATTTT. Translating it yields CASSLDPGASSNQPQHF.

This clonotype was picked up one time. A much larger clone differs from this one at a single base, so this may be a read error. The CDR3 coding sequence is TGCAGTGCTAGACCCGACGTACACTCTGAAGCTTTCTTT. This codes for CSARPDVHSEAFF. The V call is TRBV20-1, the J call TRBJ1-1; D gene uncertain. The CDR3 length is 13 residues. Trimming left V 2 bases short and J 6 bases short, with 13 bases between. Germline V gives CDR1 DFQATT, CDR2 SNEGSKA (reference sequence).

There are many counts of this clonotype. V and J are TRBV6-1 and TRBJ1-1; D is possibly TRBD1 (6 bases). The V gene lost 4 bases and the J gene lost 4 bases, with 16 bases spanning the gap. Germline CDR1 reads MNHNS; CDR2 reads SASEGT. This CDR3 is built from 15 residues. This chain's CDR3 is CASSGRPRGTTEAFF. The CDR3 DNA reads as TGTGCCAGCAGTGGAAGGCCTAGGGGGACCACTGAAGCTTTCTTT.

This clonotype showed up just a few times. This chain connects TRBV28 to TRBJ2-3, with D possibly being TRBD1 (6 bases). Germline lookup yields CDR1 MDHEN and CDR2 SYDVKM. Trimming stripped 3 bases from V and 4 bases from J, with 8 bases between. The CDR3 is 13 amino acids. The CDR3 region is CASSFAGADTQYF. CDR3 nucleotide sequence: TGTGCCAGCAGTTTCGCAGGGGCAGATACGCAGTATTTT.

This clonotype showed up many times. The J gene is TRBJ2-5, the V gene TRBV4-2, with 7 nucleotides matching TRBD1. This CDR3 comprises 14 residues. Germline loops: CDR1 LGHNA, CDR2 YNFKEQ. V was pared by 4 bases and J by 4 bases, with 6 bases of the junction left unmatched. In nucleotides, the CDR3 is TGTGCCAGCAGCCTCCCACAGGGGCGAGAGACCCAGTACTTC. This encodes CASSLPQGRETQYF.

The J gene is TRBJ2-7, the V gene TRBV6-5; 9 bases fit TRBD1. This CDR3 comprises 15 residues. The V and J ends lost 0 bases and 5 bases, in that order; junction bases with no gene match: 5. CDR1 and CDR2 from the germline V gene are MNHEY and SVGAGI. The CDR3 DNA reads TGTGCCAGCAGTTACTCAAAGGACAGGGGTCACGAGCAGTACTTC. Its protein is CASSYSKDRGHEQYF.

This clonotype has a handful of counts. This CDR3 is CASSQILSGLYQETQYF. Here the CDR3 DNA reads TGTGCCAGCAGCCAAATCCTTAGCGGATTGTACCAAGAGACCCAGTACTTC. This chain joins TRBV4-2 and TRBJ2-5; D is perhaps TRBD2 (6 bases). There are 17 residues in the CDR3. V was pared by 2 bases and J by 0 bases, with 16 bases between. Germline values: CDR1 LGHNA, CDR2 YNFKEQ.